A selection of T cell receptor beta chains follows, all from one sample in a study of identical twins. Using its own MiXCR run on the 5' RACE reads, TCRdb lists one record per CDR3 protein. Among about 720,000 distinct CDR3 sequences listed, approximately 18% were seen once. These sequences were also reported in another study, on T cells expressing NK-cell markers.

The material sequenced was PBMCs. The receptors derive from a woman in her late teens or twenties in good health. Each CDR3 is given with its conserved first and last residue. D genes are given only for firm matches. Rows may omit the clone size; those that give it use once, few, many or a size class.

>TRBD1|TRBV5-1|few|TRBJ1-2
CASSGGTGGGYTF
TGCGCCAGCAGCGGCGGGACAGGGGGTGGCTACACCTTC
>TRBD2|TRBV5-1|NA|TRBJ2-1
CASSTGYSGQQFF
TGCGCCAGCAGCACGGGTTATAGCGGGCAGCAGTTCTTC
>TRBD2|TRBV29-1|NA|TRBJ2-3
CSVEGSSGKIF
TGCAGCGTTGAGGGGTCTAGCGGGAAGATATTT
>NA|TRBV11-2|NA|TRBJ2-7
CASSFVRVGTDSYEQYF
TGTGCCAGCAGCTTTGTCCGGGTGGGGACGGACTCCTACGAGCAGTACTTC
>NA|TRBV5-1|many|TRBJ2-3
CASSLGGPTDTQYF
TGTGCCAGCAGCTTAGGGGGACCCACAGATACGCAGTATTTT
>NA|TRBV20-1|few|TRBJ2-1
CSARVRSGVQFF
TGCAGTGCTAGAGTAAGGTCGGGGGTGCAGTTCTTC
>NA|TRBV9|NA|TRBJ2-7
CASSVGLSYEQYF
TGTGCCAGCAGCGTAGGGCTATCCTACGAGCAGTACTTC
>TRBD1|TRBV5-1|NA|TRBJ2-3
CASSPGRDRGTDTQYF
TGCGCCAGCAGCCCCGGAAGGGACAGAGGCACAGATACGCAGTATTTT
>NA|TRBV5-1|NA|TRBJ2-1
CASSRQNEQFF
TGCGCCAGCAGCAGACAGAATGAGCAGTTCTTC
>NA|TRBV7-9|NA|TRBJ2-7
CASSKDYYEQYF
TGTGCCAGCAGCAAGGACTACTACGAGCAGTACTTC
>TRBD2|TRBV10-3|NA|TRBJ2-3
CAISENSGSGTDTQYF
TGTGCCATCAGTGAGAATAGCGGGAGTGGCACAGATACGCAGTATTTT
>NA|TRBV21-1|NA|TRBJ1-3
CASSKEGRGLLSGNTIYF
TGTGCCAGCAGCAAAGAGGGTAGGGGGCTACTCTCTGGAAACACCATATATTTT
>NA|TRBV6-1|NA|TRBJ1-3
CASGAMGSGNTIYF
TGTGCCAGCGGCGCGATGGGCTCTGGAAACACCATATATTTT
>TRBD2|TRBV7-8|NA|TRBJ2-7
CASRQTPGLAGGRYEQYF
TGTGCCAGCAGACAGACACCTGGACTAGCGGGAGGGAGGTACGAGCAGTACTTC
>TRBD1|TRBV6-1|NA|TRBJ2-3
CASRSFRGRADTQYF
TGTGCCAGCAGATCCTTCAGGGGGAGAGCAGATACGCAGTATTTT
>TRBD1|TRBV12-3/TRBV12-4|NA|TRBJ1-1
CASSPQGAVAFF
TGTGCCAGCAGTCCGCAGGGGGCCGTAGCTTTCTTT
>NA|TRBV6-1|NA|TRBJ2-3
CASRSALSRDTQYF
TGTGCCAGCAGATCCGCCCTTTCTAGAGATACGCAGTATTTT
>NA|TRBV27|few|TRBJ1-5
CASSLFRNQPQHF
TGTGCCAGCAGTTTATTTAGAAATCAGCCCCAGCATTTT
>NA|TRBV6-1|few|TRBJ2-2
CASSSPQEGGELFF
TGTGCCAGCAGTAGCCCCCAGGAAGGCGGGGAGCTGTTTTTT
>TRBD1|TRBV7-9|few|TRBJ2-5
CASSSTVGTAYQETQYF
TGTGCCAGCAGCTCTACTGTCGGGACAGCGTACCAAGAGACCCAGTACTTC
>TRBD2|TRBV25-1|NA|TRBJ2-7
CASSEWFLAGVYIYEQYF
TGTGCCAGCAGTGAATGGTTCTTAGCGGGAGTCTATATCTACGAGCAGTACTTC
>TRBD1|TRBV28|few|TRBJ2-2
CASSLGQGRTGELFF
TGTGCCAGCAGTTTAGGACAGGGCCGGACCGGGGAGCTGTTTTTT
>TRBD1|TRBV4-3|NA|TRBJ2-3
CASSQAYRGTDTQYF
TGCGCCAGCAGCCAAGCCTACAGGGGAACCGATACGCAGTATTTT
>NA|TRBV27|NA|TRBJ2-7
CASSPSWENEQYF
TGTGCCAGCAGTCCTTCGTGGGAGAACGAGCAGTACTTC
>NA|TRBV28|few|TRBJ1-5
CASSLRFDYSNQPQHF
TGTGCCAGCAGTTTAAGGTTCGATTATAGCAATCAGCCCCAGCATTTT
>TRBD2|TRBV20-1|few|TRBJ2-7
CSAPPGLAAFWRNEQYF
TGCAGTGCTCCTCCGGGACTAGCGGCTTTCTGGAGGAACGAGCAGTACTTC
>TRBD1|TRBV12-3/TRBV12-4|NA|TRBJ1-1
CASSFGTGNAFF
TGTGCCAGCAGTTTCGGGACAGGGAACGCTTTCTTT
>NA|TRBV20-1|NA|TRBJ2-7
CSANGVSYEQYF
TGCAGTGCTAACGGGGTGAGCTACGAGCAGTACTTC
>NA|TRBV5-1|many|TRBJ1-1
CASSLVAGNTEAFF
TGCGCCAGCAGCTTGGTGGCGGGGAACACTGAAGCTTTCTTT
>NA|TRBV5-1|NA|TRBJ1-5
CASSPTWGQPQHF
TGCGCCAGCAGCCCCACATGGGGACAGCCCCAGCATTTT
>NA|TRBV20-1|few|TRBJ2-7
CSARGVEGWTYEQYF
TGCAGTGCTAGAGGGGTGGAGGGATGGACCTACGAGCAGTACTTC
>TRBD2|TRBV6-2/TRBV6-3|NA|TRBJ2-2
CAARAGSYTGELFF
TGTGCCGCCAGAGCGGGGTCCTACACCGGGGAGCTGTTTTTT
>NA|TRBV6-5|many|TRBJ1-2
CASSYARGGSGYTF
TGTGCCAGCAGTTACGCACGAGGGGGATCTGGCTACACCTTC
>NA|TRBV3-1|NA|TRBJ1-6
CASRGSLNSPLHF
TGTGCCAGCAGGGGGAGTCTAAATTCACCCCTCCACTTT
>NA|TRBV12-3/TRBV12-4|NA|TRBJ1-1
CASSTHPANPEAFF
TGTGCCAGCAGCACCCACCCAGCTAACCCTGAAGCTTTCTTT
>TRBD1|TRBV19|few|TRBJ2-7
CASRADRGPFGEQYF
TGTGCCAGTAGAGCGGACAGGGGGCCCTTTGGCGAGCAGTACTTC
>TRBD2|TRBV13|NA|TRBJ2-3
CASSLVATGGADTQYF
TGTGCCAGCAGCTTAGTCGCGACGGGAGGGGCAGATACGCAGTATTTT
>NA|TRBV10-3|NA|TRBJ2-3
CAISGSYGTDTQYF
TGTGCCATCAGCGGCTCCTACGGCACAGATACGCAGTATTTT
>NA|TRBV30|NA|TRBJ2-7
CAWIPKATYEQYF
TGTGCCTGGATTCCCAAGGCAACCTACGAGCAGTACTTC
>TRBD2|TRBV12-3/TRBV12-4|many|TRBJ2-2
CASSSGGAMVRELFF
TGTGCCAGCAGTTCCGGGGGGGCCATGGTCCGGGAGCTGTTTTTT